Presented here are 17 T cell receptor beta chains from one specimen sequenced in a study of T cell repertoires in cytomegalovirus infection. No cognate antigen is known for these TCRs. One entry per CDR3 protein, called by TCRdb with MiXCR from the reads. This table has 600,000 to 700,000 distinct CDR3 sequences, 33% appearing once. The sequences come from cultured PBMCs, collected from culture after CMV antigen stimulation. These receptors were obtained from a human donor in good health (CMV status not recorded). Some clones in this sample may be carry-over from other donors' samples.

In this sample, this clonotype turned up a few times. This rearrangement joins TRBV12-3 or TRBV12-4 to TRBJ1-4, with TRBD1 as a possible D gene (6 bases). The V end was cut by 8 bases, the J end by 0 bases, with 10 bases between. The CDR3 has 14 amino acids. The CDR3: CASGGTATNEKLFF. The CDR3 nucleotides are TGTGCCAGCGGGGGCACCGCAACTAATGAAAAACTGTTTTTT.

The J gene is TRBJ1-1, the V gene TRBV10-3; 9 nucleotides line up with TRBD1. The CDR3 consists of 14 residues. V lost 6 bases, J lost 3 bases, and 5 bases stayed unmatched. The V gene's germline CDR1 is ENHRY and CDR2 SYGVKD. This CDR3 reads CAIRPGTGYTEAFF. CDR3 coding DNA: TGTGCCATCAGACCCGGGACAGGGTACACTGAAGCTTTCTTT.

This clonotype was observed a handful of times. V is TRBV12-3 or TRBV12-4 and J is TRBJ2-1, with D tentatively TRBD2 (7 bases). Trimming took 3 bases from V and 6 from J, leaving 15 bases between them. The CDR3 is 15 residues long. DNA for the CDR3: TGTGCCAGCAGTTTGGGAGGACTAGGGGGCAATGAGCAGTTCTTC. Translating it yields CASSLGGLGGNEQFF.

The chain employs TRBV20-1 and TRBJ2-3, with D perhaps being TRBD1 or TRBD2 (5 bases each). V lost 6 bases and J lost 5, with 21 bases in between. This CDR3 has 15 residues. Germline V lookup: CDR1 DFQATT, CDR2 SNEGSKA (reference sequence). The CDR3 bases are TGCAGTGCGCAGACCGTCCCCGGGGCCCTAGATACGCAGTATTTT. Translating gives CSAQTVPGALDTQYF.

J is TRBJ2-2 and V is TRBV11-2; 7 bases align to TRBD1. Germline CDR1 is SGHAT and CDR2 is FQNNGV. The CDR3 extends over 15 amino acids. Trimming cost V 6 bases and J 3 bases; bases outside gene matches: 7. The CDR3 bases are TGTGCCAGCAGTCGTACAGGGGCAGACACCGGGGAGCTGTTTTTT. Residues: CASSRTGADTGELFF.

This clonotype was observed a few times. CDR3 sequence reads: CASSPPGGMDSPLHF. The CDR3, as DNA: TGTGCCAGCAGCCCCCCAGGCGGGATGGATTCACCCCTCCACTTT. The chain links TRBV7-2 to TRBJ1-6, with D uncertain. This CDR3 comprises 15 residues. Trimming left V 5 bases short and J 8 bases short, with 16 bases between. From germline, CDR1 is SGHTA and CDR2 FQGNSA.

The CDR3 loop is CASSQDVRASSYNEQFF. The CDR3, as DNA: TGTGCCAGCAGCCAAGACGTGCGGGCGAGCTCCTACAATGAGCAGTTCTTC. The chain uses TRBV4-2 and TRBJ2-1; D is perhaps TRBD2 (5 bases). Germline CDR1 LGHNA, CDR2 YNFKEQ. Trimming removed 0 bases at V and 0 bases at J, with 12 bases between. The CDR3 contains 17 residues.

The DNA of the CDR3 is TGTGCCAGCAGTCACGGGCCTGAGCAGTTCTTC. Translation: CASSHGPEQFF. The gene calls are TRBV27 and TRBJ2-1; D remains ambiguous. Germline values: CDR1 MNHEY, CDR2 SMNVEV (reference sequence). The CDR3 covers 11 residues. Trimming removed 5 bases at V and 9 bases at J, with 8 bases between.

The J gene is TRBJ2-6, the V gene TRBV7-8; D is unresolved. The ends were cut back, 3 bases at V and 0 bases at J, with 9 bases in the middle. The germline V gene has CDR1 SGHVS and CDR2 FQNEAQ. This CDR3 comprises 16 residues. CDR3 bases: TGTGCCAGCAGCTTCCGGGCGACCTCTGGGGCCAACGTCCTGACTTTC. Translated: CASSFRATSGANVLTF.

The rearrangement links TRBV6-6 to TRBJ2-5; D is unclear. Germline V gene data show CDR1 as MNHNY and CDR2 as SVGAGI (reference sequence). Trimming took off 5 bases at V and 2 bases at J, with 12 bases between the two ends. The CDR3 sequence is 14 residues long. CDR3 loop: CASSMVGMQETQYF. Here the CDR3 DNA reads TGTGCCAGCAGTATGGTAGGGATGCAAGAGACCCAGTACTTC.

The V and J genes are TRBV28 and TRBJ2-1, with 7 bases fitting TRBD2. The ends lost 6 bases at V and 10 bases at J; junction bases unmatched: 3. Per the germline V gene, CDR1 is MDHEN and CDR2 is SYDVKM. The CDR3 spans 11 residues. The CDR3 nucleotides read TGTGCCAGCAGGGTGGGGGGGGAGCAGTTCTTC. This sequence encodes CASRVGGEQFF.

The CDR3 DNA is TGTGCCAGCGGGGGTGTTGGGGCCAACGTCCTGACTTTC. Protein product: CASGGVGANVLTF. This chain uses TRBV2 with TRBJ2-6; either TRBD1 or TRBD2 may supply D (5 bases each). Trimming shortened V by 8 bases and J by 3 bases, and 8 bases separated the two germline ends. The CDR3 runs 13 residues. Germline CDR1 and CDR2: SNHLY and FYNNEI.

A few counts support this clonotype. The CDR3 DNA reads as TGTGCTAGTGGTTTGTGGGGGGCCTATGGCTACACCTTC. Its protein product is CASGLWGAYGYTF. The chain combines TRBV12-5 with TRBJ1-2, with D maybe TRBD1 (6 bases). V was pared by 2 bases and J by 4 bases, with 8 bases between. CDR3 length: 13 residues. Per germline, CDR1 LGHNT and CDR2 FRNRAP.

This clonotype was found a few times. J is TRBJ2-1 and V is TRBV7-2; 8 nucleotides align to TRBD2. V lost 3 bases to trimming and J lost 0 bases; unmatched junction nucleotides: 4. The V gene's germline CDR1 is SGHTA and CDR2 FQGNSA. The CDR3 consists of 16 residues. CDR3: CASSFGTSGSYNEQFF. CDR3 coding DNA: TGTGCCAGCAGCTTCGGTACTAGCGGCTCCTACAATGAGCAGTTCTTC. The full variable domain, rest sourced from reference TRBV7-2 and TRBJ2-1, is GAGVSQSPSNKVTEKGKDVELRCDPISGHTALYWYRQSLGQGLEFLIYFQGNSAPDKSGLPSDRFSAERTGGSVSTLTIQRTQQEDSAVYLCASSFGTSGSYNEQFFGPGTRLTVL.

This clonotype was picked up many times. The chain carries TRBV7-2 and TRBJ2-1; 8 nucleotides align to TRBD1. The CDR3 contains 15 residues. V shed 2 bases, J shed 7 bases, and the junction held 7 bases outside the gene matches. CDR1 and CDR2 (germline): SGHTA, FQGNSA. In DNA form, the CDR3 reads TGTGCCAGCAGCTTATTACAGGGGGGTCTGAATGAGCAGTTCTTC. Translating it yields CASSLLQGGLNEQFF.

This clonotype was observed many times. V usage is TRBV7-2 and J usage is TRBJ1-4; D is unclear. The CDR3 spans 15 residues. Germline V gene lookup returns CDR1 SGHTA and CDR2 FQGNSA. V lost 2 bases to trimming and J lost 3 bases, with 10 bases between them. The CDR3 region is CASSLYPAANEKLFF. The CDR3 DNA sequence: TGTGCCAGCAGCTTATATCCCGCGGCTAATGAAAAACTGTTTTTT.

This clonotype has more than one count but fewer than ten. This chain connects TRBV6-1 to TRBJ1-6, with 9 bases aligning to TRBD1. CDR3 length equals 14 residues. Trimming removed 6 bases from V and 9 bases from J; junction bases left unmatched: 6. The germline V gene encodes CDR1 MNHNS and CDR2 SASEGT. As DNA, the CDR3 is TGTGCCAGCAGCCTACAGGGGGCAGGTTCACCCCTCCACTTT. It codes for CASSLQGAGSPLHF.